Below, 20 T cell receptor beta chains from the same sample are listed, as sequenced in a study of control samples from healthy donors and cancer patients. The protocol was immunoSEQ multiplex PCR, while the TCRdb copy is restricted to in-frame clones and leaves out a portion. Of 150,000 to 200,000 clones detected, about 90% appear once; the ten largest clones hold around 12%. The material sequenced was blood. Receptor source: a man aged 30 to 45 in good health.

The CDR3 DNA reads as TGTGCCAGCAGACTGACAACGAACACTGAAGCTTTCTTT. Protein sequence: CASRLTTNTEAFF. This sequence joins TRBV6-4 and TRBJ1-1; no reliable D call. The germline V gene has CDR1 MRHNA and CDR2 SNTAGT. Trimming shortened V by 6 bases and J by 1 base, and 9 bases separated the two germline ends. This CDR3 has 13 residues.

CDR3 sequence: CASSATREFGTEAFF. CDR3 nucleotide sequence: TGTGCCAGTAGTGCGACAAGGGAATTCGGCACTGAAGCTTTCTTT. The rearrangement joins TRBV19 to TRBJ1-1, with D unclear. This CDR3 region has 15 residues. V lost 5 bases and J lost 4, with 17 bases in between. Germline CDR1 reads LNHDA; CDR2 reads SQIVND (reference sequence).

The J gene is TRBJ2-3, the V gene TRBV7-9; 9 nucleotides align to TRBD2. Germline V CDR1 and CDR2: SEHNR, FQNEAQ (reference sequence). This CDR3 has 16 amino acids. With V trimmed by 2 bases and J by 2 bases, 5 bases remained unmatched. The CDR3 DNA reads as TGTGCCAGCAGCTTATTGGCGGGGGGGACCACAGATACGCAGTATTTT. Translated: CASSLLAGGTTDTQYF.

CDR3 in DNA: TGTGCCAGCAGCTTACTTACAGGGTCTAACTATGGCTACACCTTC. Its protein product is CASSLLTGSNYGYTF. The chain combines TRBV5-4 with TRBJ1-2, with a possible D match to TRBD1 (6 bases). From germline, CDR1 is SGHNT and CDR2 YYREEE (reference sequence). Trimming left V 2 bases short and J 0 bases short, with 11 bases between. The CDR3 has 15 amino acids.

The rearrangement links TRBV15 to TRBJ1-5; D possibly corresponds to TRBD1 (5 bases). The ends were cut back, 7 bases at V and 6 bases at J, with 16 bases in the middle. Germline CDR1 reads LNHNV; CDR2 reads YYDKDF (reference sequence). The CDR3 sequence is 14 residues long. CDR3 sequence reads: CATKIRRGTQPQHF. The DNA of the CDR3 is TGTGCCACCAAGATCCGGAGGGGCACTCAGCCCCAGCATTTT.

This rearrangement joins TRBV5-6 to TRBJ1-5; possibly TRBD1 for D (5 bases). Per germline, CDR1 SGHDT and CDR2 YYEEEE. This CDR3 comprises 14 residues. V was shortened by 1 base and J by 7 bases, with 12 bases between the two germline ends. This CDR3 reads CASSLWGVEQPQHF. CDR3 nucleotide sequence: TGTGCCAGCAGCTTGTGGGGGGTAGAGCAGCCCCAGCATTTT.

The V and J genes are TRBV19 and TRBJ1-4; tentative D call: TRBD1 (6 bases). The germline gives CDR1 LNHDA, CDR2 SQIVND (reference sequence). The CDR3 extends over 17 amino acids. V was cut by 5 bases and J by 1 base, with 17 bases left in between. CDR3 sequence reads: CASSWRPLDRTNEKLFF. Written as DNA, the CDR3 is TGTGCCAGTAGTTGGAGGCCGTTGGACAGAACTAATGAAAAACTGTTTTTT.

V gene TRBV29-1 combines with J gene TRBJ1-1; no definite D call. Per the germline V gene, CDR1 is SQVTM and CDR2 is ANQGSEA. Trimming pared 5 bases from V and 6 bases from J, leaving 19 bases between. The CDR3 length is 14 residues. For the CDR3, the DNA is TGCAGCGTTAGCCCCAAGGTTTCGGACGCTGAAGCTTTCTTT. This codes for CSVSPKVSDAEAFF. The full variable domain, completed using reference TRBV29-1 and TRBJ1-1, is SAVISQKPSRDICQRGTSLTIQCQVDSQVTMMFWYRQQPGQSLTLIATANQGSEATYESGFVIDKFPISRPNLTFSTLTVSNMSPEDSSIYLCSVSPKVSDAEAFFGQGTRLTVV.

This sequence joins TRBV11-2 and TRBJ1-6; D gene uncertain. Trimming removed 6 bases at V and 5 bases at J, with 8 bases between. This CDR3 contains 13 residues. The germline CDR1 and CDR2 sequences are SGHAT and FQNNGV. The DNA of the CDR3 is TGTGCCAGCAGGAGGGCGAATAATTCACCCCTCCACTTT. It specifies CASRRANNSPLHF.

This chain links TRBV27 with TRBJ2-1; 8 bases match TRBD2. The CDR3 is 14 amino acids. Looked up from germline, CDR1 is MNHEY and CDR2 is SMNVEV (reference sequence). V shed 4 bases and J 8 bases; nucleotides not matched to a gene: 7. The CDR3 is CASSYAGGVYEQFF. DNA of the CDR3: TGTGCCAGCAGTTACGCGGGAGGTGTTTATGAGCAGTTCTTC.

This chain links TRBV6-2 or TRBV6-3 with TRBJ1-2; tentative D call: TRBD1 (5 bases). V dropped 5 bases and J dropped 2 bases, with 12 bases sitting between them. Germline CDR1 and CDR2: MNHEY and SVGEGT. The CDR3 covers 14 residues. In DNA, the CDR3 is TGTGCCAGCAGTCCCGGGGGAGTGAACTATGGCTACACCTTC. Translated: CASSPGGVNYGYTF.

Regarding this clone: The same CDR3 also results from other DNA sequences found in this sample. The V gene is TRBV28, the J gene TRBJ1-1, with D hard to call. The CDR3 contains 12 residues. Germline V lookup: CDR1 MDHEN, CDR2 SYDVKM. Trimming shortened V by 2 bases and J by 5 bases, and 6 bases separated the two germline ends. CDR3 bases: TGTGCCAGCAGTTTAGGAAGAACTGAAGCTTTCTTT. Its translation: CASSLGRTEAFF.

The genes are TRBV5-1 and TRBJ2-1; no reliable D call. Trimming shortened V by 2 bases and J by 0 bases, and 12 bases separated the two germline ends. Germline V gene lookup returns CDR1 SGHRS and CDR2 YFSETQ. CDR3 length equals 16 residues. This chain's CDR3 is CASSLPGISSYNEQFF. The DNA for the CDR3 is TGCGCCAGCAGCTTACCTGGGATCAGCTCCTACAATGAGCAGTTCTTC.

This chain connects TRBV3-1 (or the pseudogene TRBV3-2) to TRBJ1-6, with D tentatively TRBD1 (5 bases). V was shortened by 4 bases and J by 2 bases, with 9 bases between the two germline ends. CDR1 and CDR2 (germline): LGHDT, YNNKEL (reference sequence). The CDR3 spans 15 residues. The CDR3 sequence: CASSPTATYNSPLHF. The CDR3 DNA reads TGTGCCAGCAGCCCGACAGCGACCTATAATTCACCCCTCCACTTT.

The CDR3 sequence is CASSQGEPRGDSPLHF. CDR3 coding DNA: TGTGCCAGCAGCCAAGGGGAACCTCGGGGAGATTCACCCCTCCACTTT. The chain uses TRBV4-2 and TRBJ1-6; D unclear. Germline V lookup: CDR1 LGHNA, CDR2 YNFKEQ. This CDR3 has 16 residues. Trimming took off 1 base at V and 8 bases at J, with 15 bases between the two ends.

The rearrangement uses TRBV4-1 and TRBJ1-2; possible D gene TRBD1, 5 bases. V lost 0 bases and J lost 7, with 18 bases in between. Germline CDR1 MGHRA, CDR2 YSYEKL. CDR3 length: 16 residues. The CDR3 coding sequence is TGCGCCAGCAGCCAAGAAGCGGGGCGGATAATACGTGGCTACACCTTC. Translating gives CASSQEAGRIIRGYTF.

The rearrangement joins TRBV7-6 to TRBJ2-5; the D is unclear. Trimming shortened V by 5 bases and J by 2 bases, and 15 bases separated the two germline ends. CDR3 size: 15 residues. Germline assignment: CDR1 SGHVS and CDR2 FNYEAQ. CDR3 DNA: TGTGCCAGCAGCCAATTCCACGACTCTCAAGAGACCCAGTACTTC. This translates into CASSQFHDSQETQYF. Looking up the rest from reference TRBV7-6 and TRBJ2-5 gives the full variable domain: GAGVSQSPRYKVTKRGQDVALRCDPISGHVSLYWYRQALGQGPEFLTYFNYEAQQDKSGLPNDRFSAERPEGSISTLTIQRTEQRDSAMYRCASSQFHDSQETQYFGPGTRLLVL.

This clone showed up just once. V and J are TRBV3-1 (or the pseudogene TRBV3-2) and TRBJ2-1, with D possibly TRBD1 on 6 matching bases. The germline gives CDR1 LGHDT, CDR2 YNNKEL (reference sequence). V dropped 4 bases and J dropped 8 bases, with 18 bases sitting between them. The CDR3 covers 15 residues. CDR3 DNA sequence: TGTGCCAGCAGCCCAGGGGCCAGGTTAGGCGATGAGCAGTTCTTC. Protein: CASSPGARLGDEQFF.

The rearrangement joins TRBV5-1 to TRBJ1-2; 11 nucleotides agree with TRBD1. There are 15 residues in the CDR3. CDR1 and CDR2 (germline): SGHRS, YFSETQ. V shed 7 bases, J shed 6 bases, and the junction held 11 bases outside the gene matches. CDR3 protein: CASGTGTGGGDGYTF. CDR3 in DNA: TGCGCCAGCGGAACCGGGACAGGGGGTGGGGATGGCTACACCTTC.

The genes are TRBV7-8 and TRBJ2-5; weak D call: TRBD1 (5 bases). CDR1 SGHVS and CDR2 FQNEAQ come from the germline V gene. The CDR3 contains 14 residues. The germline V and J ends were trimmed by 2 bases and 5 bases, with 12 bases remaining between them. Here the CDR3 reads CASSLLGSGETQYF. The CDR3 DNA reads as TGTGCCAGCAGCTTATTGGGGTCAGGGGAGACCCAGTACTTC.